The 3 T cell receptor beta chains below come from one sample, sequenced in a study of Tregs in tolerant kidney transplant recipients. Profiled with immunoSEQ multiplex PCR; TCRdb holds only in-frame clones, not every one. The sample includes roughly 66,000 clones, roughly 89% of them seen just once. Specimen: CD8+ T cells from blood, collected before the transplant. The receptor source for this set is a human donor who received a combined kidney and bone marrow transplant.

Regarding this clone: The junction departs from germline at one end; a sequencing error may be responsible. This rearrangement joins TRBV15 to TRBJ1-2, with 7 bases identical to TRBD1. The length of the CDR3 is 15 residues. CDR1 is LNHNV, CDR2 YYDKDF, per germline (reference sequence). CDR3 bases: TGTGCCACCAGCAGAGCCCGGGACAGCAACTATGGCTACGCCTTC. Amino acid sequence: CATSRARDSNYGYAF.

This clone was seen only once. V gene TRBV19 combines with J gene TRBJ1-4, with TRBD1 matching over 7 bases. The CDR3 has 13 amino acids. V was pared by 6 bases and J by 7 bases, with 5 bases of the junction left unmatched. Germline V gene lookup returns CDR1 LNHDA and CDR2 SQIVND (reference sequence). This chain's CDR3 is CASRQGGGEKLFF. The CDR3 bases are TGTGCCAGTAGGCAGGGGGGAGGTGAAAAACTGTTTTTT. Full variable domain (rest looked up from reference TRBV19 and TRBJ1-4): DGGITQSPKYLFRKEGQNVTLSCEQNLNHDAMYWYRQDPGQGLRLIYYSQIVNDFQKGDIAEGYSVSREKKESFPLTVTSAQKNPTAFYLCASRQGGGEKLFFGSGTQLSVL.

The gene calls are TRBV7-9 and TRBJ2-7; a possible D gene is TRBD1 (5 bases). This CDR3 region has 16 residues. Germline V gene data show CDR1 as SEHNR and CDR2 as FQNEAQ (reference sequence). V dropped 1 base and J dropped 0 bases, with 13 bases sitting between them. CDR3 DNA sequence: TGTGCCAGCAGCTTAGGGGGCGGATTGGGCTCCTACGAGCAGTACTTC. Translation gives CASSLGGGLGSYEQYF.